This TCR beta chain is from a study of blood T cell repertoires in COVID-19. On the study more broadly: The United States, Italy and Spain supplied acute and convalescent COVID-19 samples. PBMCs, B-cell-depleted T cells, or T cells provided the cDNA or gDNA that made up the material.

The CDR3 contains 11 residues. V lost 7 bases to trimming and J lost 3 bases, with 3 bases between them. This clone came up a few times. For recovered donors of Cohort 3, there were two negative PCRs, clearance, or symptom resolution. Authors' methods: From reference gene primer amplification, estimates of nucleated cell counts were derived. Measured with immunoSEQ multiplex PCR; TCRdb has only the in-frame clones, and not every one. Clone size and V and J calls were adopted from that table, with D and trimming inferred from the DNA. The sample contains about 160,000 clones, 80% of which appear only once.

The source is a woman aged 55-70 years who had recovered from COVID-19. The source material was PBMCs or T cells enriched from blood (not recorded which). J is TRBJ2-2 and V is TRBV12-3 or TRBV12-4; D remains ambiguous. The CDR3 loop is CASTYTGELFF. DNA for the CDR3: TGTGCCAGCACCTACACCGGGGAGCTGTTTTTT.